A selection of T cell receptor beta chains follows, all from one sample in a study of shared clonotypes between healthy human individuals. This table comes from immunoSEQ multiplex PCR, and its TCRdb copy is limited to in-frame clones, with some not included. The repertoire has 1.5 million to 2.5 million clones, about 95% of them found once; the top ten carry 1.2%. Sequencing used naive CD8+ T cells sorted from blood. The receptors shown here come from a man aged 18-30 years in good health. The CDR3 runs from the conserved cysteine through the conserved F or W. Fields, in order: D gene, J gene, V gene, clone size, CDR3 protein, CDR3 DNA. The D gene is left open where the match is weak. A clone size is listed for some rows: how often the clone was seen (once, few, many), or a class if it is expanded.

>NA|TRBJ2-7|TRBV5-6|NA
CASSLTLSYEQYF
TGTGCCAGCAGCTTAACTCTCTCCTACGAGCAGTACTTC
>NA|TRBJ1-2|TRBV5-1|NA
CASSLSFRQVRGGYTF
TGCGCCAGCAGCTTATCTTTCAGACAGGTTCGGGGAGGCTACACCTTC
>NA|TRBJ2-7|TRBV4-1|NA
CASSQDGVRAEQYF
TGCGCCAGCAGCCAAGACGGGGTCCGGGCCGAGCAGTACTTC
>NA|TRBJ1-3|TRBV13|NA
CASSLGTLSGNTIYF
TGTGCCAGCAGCTTAGGGACCCTCTCTGGAAACACCATATATTTT
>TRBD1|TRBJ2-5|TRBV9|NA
CASSVGDRGETQYF
TGTGCCAGCAGCGTAGGGGACAGGGGGGAGACCCAGTACTTC
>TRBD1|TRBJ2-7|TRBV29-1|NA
CSAVLRDRVSYEQYF
TGCAGCGCAGTACTCCGGGACAGGGTCTCCTACGAGCAGTACTTC
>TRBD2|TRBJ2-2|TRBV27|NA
CASSLIAGVTGELFF
TGTGCCAGCAGTCTAATAGCGGGAGTGACCGGGGAGCTGTTTTTT
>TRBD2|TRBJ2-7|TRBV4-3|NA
CASGPGGSYEQYF
TGCGCCAGCGGCCCGGGGGGTTCCTACGAGCAGTACTTC
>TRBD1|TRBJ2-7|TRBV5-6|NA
CASRFATGGEQYF
TGTGCCAGCAGGTTCGCGACAGGGGGAGAGCAGTACTTC
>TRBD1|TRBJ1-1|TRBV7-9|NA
CASSLAGTGLTEAFF
TGTGCCAGCAGCTTAGCCGGGACAGGGTTAACTGAAGCTTTCTTT
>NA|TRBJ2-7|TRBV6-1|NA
CASNSEGRISYEQYF
TGTGCCAGCAATTCCGAGGGGCGAATCTCCTACGAGCAGTACTTC
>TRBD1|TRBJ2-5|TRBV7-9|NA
CASSLVGQGQETQYF
TGTGCCAGCAGCTTAGTGGGACAGGGACAAGAGACCCAGTACTTC
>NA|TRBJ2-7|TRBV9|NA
CASSRGREQYF
TGTGCCAGCAGCAGAGGACGTGAGCAGTACTTC
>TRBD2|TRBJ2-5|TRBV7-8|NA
CASSLSSSGDQETQYF
TGTGCCAGCAGCTTATCGTCTAGCGGGGACCAAGAGACCCAGTACTTC
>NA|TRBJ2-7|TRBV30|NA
CAWRSESYEQYF
TGTGCCTGGAGGTCGGAATCCTACGAGCAGTACTTC
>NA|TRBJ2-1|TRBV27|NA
CASSLESSYNEQFF
TGTGCCAGCAGTTTAGAGAGCTCCTACAATGAGCAGTTCTTC
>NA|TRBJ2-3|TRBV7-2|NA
CASSLAGSTDTQYF
TGTGCCAGCAGCTTAGCTGGGAGCACAGATACGCAGTATTTT
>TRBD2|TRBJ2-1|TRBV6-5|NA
CASTYSWEGYNEQFF
TGTGCCAGCACTTATTCGTGGGAGGGCTACAATGAGCAGTTCTTC
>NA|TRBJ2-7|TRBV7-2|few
CASSWDNSYEQYF
TGTGCCAGCAGCTGGGACAACTCCTACGAGCAGTACTTC
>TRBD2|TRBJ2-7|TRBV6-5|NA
CASSPLAGTSYEQYF
TGTGCCAGCAGCCCACTAGCGGGGACCTCCTACGAGCAGTACTTC
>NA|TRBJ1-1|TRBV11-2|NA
CASSFFRSAGYTEAFF
TGTGCCAGCAGCTTTTTCCGGTCAGCCGGCTACACTGAAGCTTTCTTT
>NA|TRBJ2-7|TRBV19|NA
CASRTGSYEQYF
TGTGCCAGTAGAACAGGCTCCTACGAGCAGTACTTC
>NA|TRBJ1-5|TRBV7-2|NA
CASSLSAGDGYQPQHF
TGTGCCAGCAGCTTAAGCGCAGGGGACGGTTATCAGCCCCAGCATTTT
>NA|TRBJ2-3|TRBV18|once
CASSRDTDTQYF
TGTGCCAGCTCAAGAGACACAGATACGCAGTATTTT
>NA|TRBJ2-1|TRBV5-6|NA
CASSLAPLTDPDINEQFF
TGTGCCAGCAGCTTGGCCCCCCTGACAGATCCAGATATTAATGAGCAGTTCTTC
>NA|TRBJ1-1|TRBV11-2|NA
CASSPLDGYMNTEAFF
TGTGCCAGCAGCCCACTCGACGGCTACATGAACACTGAAGCTTTCTTT
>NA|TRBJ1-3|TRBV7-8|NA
CASTSAGNTIYF
TGTGCCAGCACGTCCGCCGGAAACACCATATATTTT
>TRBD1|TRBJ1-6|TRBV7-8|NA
CASSQGDRHVPLHF
TGTGCCAGCAGCCAAGGGGACAGGCATGTACCCCTCCACTTT